This TCR gamma chain is from a study of γδ T cells in repeated Plasmodium falciparum infection. TCRdb called clones from the multiplex PCR reads again using CATT. The sample has approximately 30,000 gamma-chain clones, over 1.3% seen once. This clone was found many times. This may arise from a read error, as a much more abundant clone is one base away. Other nucleotide sequences from this sample produce the same CDR3. The receptor was isolated from a pool of human donors (malaria-infected and uninfected, not separated). Sequences were obtained from gamma-delta T cells from blood.

This CDR3 is CATWDRRRYYKKLF. The CDR3 DNA follows: TGTGCCACCTGGGACAGGCGTAGGTATTATAAGAAACTCTTT. The chain links TRGV3 to TRGJ1 or TRGJ2. CDR3 length: 14 residues. Germline trimming cut 0 bases from V and 4 bases from J; bases unmatched to any gene: 6. Germline V lookup: CDR1 VTNTFY, CDR2 YDVSTARD (reference sequence).